This T cell receptor beta chain came from a study of regulatory T cells in long-lasting Graves disease. Time point described: newly diagnosed GD, antithyroid drugs for less than 3 months. Construction of the TCR library relied on RNA isolated from PBMCs. Construction of the TCR beta libraries employed iRepertoire HTBI primers in conjunction with Arm-PCR of CDR3 regions. TCRdb re-called the multiplex PCR reads through MiXCR, storing one row per CDR3 protein. The sample holds 440,000 or so distinct CDR3 sequences, about a sixth seen once. This clonotype was seen many times. Germline assignment: CDR1 SGHAT and CDR2 FQDESV (reference sequence). This CDR3 comprises 15 residues. V gave up 1 base and J gave up 5 bases; unmatched junction bases: 6. These data were also filed under a second study, of T cells in Graves' hyperthyroidism and ophthalmopathy.

The genes are TRBV11-1 and TRBJ2-7; TRBD2 agrees at 9 bases. This sample comprised peripheral blood mononuclear cells (PBMCs), obtained at new diagnosis, from a patient treated with antithyroid drugs. The sequence derives from a woman in her thirties with Graves disease. In DNA form, the CDR3 reads TGTGCCAGCAGCTTAGAGGCTAGCGGGAAAAACGAGCAGTACTTC. Residues: CASSLEASGKNEQYF. Filled out from reference TRBV11-1 and TRBJ2-7, the complete variable domain reads EAEVAQSPRYKITEKSQAVAFWCDPISGHATLYWYRQILGQGPELLVQFQDESVVDDSQLPKDRFSAERLKGVDSTLKIQPAELGDSAMYLCASSLEASGKNEQYFGPGTRLTVT.